This TCR beta chain came from a study of blood T cells in healthy people across ages. Regarding the study as a whole: Unsorted PBMCs ruled out conclusive naive versus antigen-experienced comparison. There were more naive CD4+ cells and higher diversity in long-lived donors than in aged donors. Nothing was known about donor CMV status, and this possibly confounded expanded clonotype changes.

Germline CDR1 is KGHDR and CDR2 is SFDVKD. The V end lost 1 base, the J end lost 4 bases, and 18 bases lay between the germline ends. The CDR3 covers 17 residues. The use of a sample-barcoded 5' primer and a J-beta primer mix characterized a second PCR of roughly 6 to 11 cycles. A minimum of 2.5 million CDR3-containing paired-end reads was obtained for each sample. TCRdb re-derived calls from the 5' RACE reads in MiXCR, one entry per CDR3 protein. The repertoire consists of more than 800,000 distinct CDR3 sequences, with around 45% occurring once and the leading ten covering approximately 17%. A word on this clonotype: Its specificity is unknown.

The chain links TRBV24-1 to TRBJ2-5, with D possibly being TRBD1 or TRBD2 (5 bases each). This TCR derives from a woman in her sixties or seventies in good health. The material sequenced was blood. CDR3 loop: CATSDFKRVGGSETQYF. In nucleotides, the CDR3 is TGTGCCACCAGTGATTTCAAAAGGGTTGGGGGTTCAGAGACCCAGTACTTC.